Following are 6 T cell receptor beta chains from one sample sequenced in a study of T cells in Graves' hyperthyroidism and ophthalmopathy. Amplification of TCR beta CDR3 regions was performed using RNA transcripts as template. The HTBI primer set drove a first-round RT-PCR of the TCR CDR3. Using its own MiXCR run on the multiplex PCR reads, TCRdb lists one record per CDR3 protein. The sample holds 330,000 or so distinct CDR3 sequences, 15% to 20% seen once. The material sequenced was blood. The receptor set was obtained from a middle-aged woman with Graves' ophthalmopathy.

The table lists this clonotype with many counts. The J gene is TRBJ2-5, the V gene TRBV6-5; 11 nucleotides agree with TRBD1. Germline loops: CDR1 MNHEY, CDR2 SVGAGI. Trimming cost V 2 bases and J 5 bases; bases outside gene matches: 4. The CDR3 length is 15 residues. The CDR3 protein is CASSYGQGALETQYF. The DNA of the CDR3 is TGTGCCAGCAGTTACGGACAGGGGGCTTTGGAGACCCAGTACTTC.

This clonotype has a count of ten or more. The CDR3 sequence: CASSFLQGARPQETQYF. Here the CDR3 DNA reads TGCGCCAGCAGCTTCCTCCAGGGGGCGAGGCCCCAAGAGACCCAGTACTTC. This chain joins TRBV5-1 and TRBJ2-5; TRBD1 matches at 8 bases. The CDR3 has 17 amino acids. The V segment lost 2 bases and the J segment 1 base; nucleotides outside the gene matches: 10. The V gene's germline CDR1 is SGHRS and CDR2 YFSETQ.

This clonotype was seen repeatedly, ten times or more. The rearrangement joins TRBV19 to TRBJ1-5; no reliable D call. V lost 8 bases to trimming and J lost 0 bases, with 11 bases between them. Germline assignment: CDR1 LNHDA and CDR2 SQIVND (reference sequence). This CDR3 comprises 14 residues. CDR3 DNA: TGTGCCAGTGCGCTCCATTATAGCAATCAGCCCCAGCATTTT. This codes for CASALHYSNQPQHF.

This sequence joins TRBV6-1 and TRBJ2-7, with TRBD1 identical over 10 bases. V shed 6 bases and J 6 bases; nucleotides not matched to a gene: 11. CDR3 length equals 15 residues. Germline assignment: CDR1 MNHNS and CDR2 SASEGT. Here the CDR3 reads CASRSTGTGAGEQYF. CDR3 coding DNA: TGTGCCAGCAGATCCACCGGGACAGGGGCTGGCGAGCAGTACTTC.

This clonotype was counted a few times. The chain recombines TRBV11-1 with TRBJ2-5, with TRBD2 matching 9 bases. Germline loops: CDR1 SGHAT, CDR2 FQDESV (reference sequence). Trimming cost V 4 bases and J 1 base; bases outside gene matches: 10. The CDR3 loop spans 17 amino acids. The CDR3 sequence: CASSYRPGLATQETQYF. The CDR3 DNA is TGTGCCAGCAGCTACCGACCAGGACTAGCGACCCAAGAGACCCAGTACTTC.

Ten or more counts support this clonotype. The J gene is TRBJ1-2, the V gene TRBV13; the D gene is possibly TRBD1 (6 bases). Trimming removed 2 bases at V and 0 bases at J, with 16 bases between. The CDR3 totals 17 residues. In germline, CDR1 is PRHDT, CDR2 FYEKMQ (reference sequence). Here the CDR3 DNA reads TGTGCCAGCAGCTTAAGGATTGGACAGACTACTAACTATGGCTACACCTTC. This sequence encodes CASSLRIGQTTNYGYTF.